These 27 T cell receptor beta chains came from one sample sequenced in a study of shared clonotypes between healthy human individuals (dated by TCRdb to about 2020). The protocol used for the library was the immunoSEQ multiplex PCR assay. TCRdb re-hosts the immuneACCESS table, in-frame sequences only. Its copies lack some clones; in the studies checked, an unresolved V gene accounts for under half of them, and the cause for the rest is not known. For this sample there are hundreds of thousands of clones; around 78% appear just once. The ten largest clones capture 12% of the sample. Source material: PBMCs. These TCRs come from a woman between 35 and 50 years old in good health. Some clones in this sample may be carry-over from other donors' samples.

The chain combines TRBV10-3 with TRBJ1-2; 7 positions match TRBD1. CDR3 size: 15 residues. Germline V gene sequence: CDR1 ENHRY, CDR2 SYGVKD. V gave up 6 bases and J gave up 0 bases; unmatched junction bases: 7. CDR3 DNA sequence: TGTGCCATCAGACGCCCGGGACAGACTAACTATGGCTACACCTTC. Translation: CAIRRPGQTNYGYTF.

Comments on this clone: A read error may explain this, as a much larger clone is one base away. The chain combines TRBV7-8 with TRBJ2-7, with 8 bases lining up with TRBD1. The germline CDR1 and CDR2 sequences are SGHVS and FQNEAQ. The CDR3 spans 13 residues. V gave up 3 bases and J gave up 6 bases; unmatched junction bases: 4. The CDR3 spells CASSLDRVSEQYF. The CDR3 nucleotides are TGTGCCAGCAGCTTGGACAGGGTCAGCGAGCAGTACTTC.

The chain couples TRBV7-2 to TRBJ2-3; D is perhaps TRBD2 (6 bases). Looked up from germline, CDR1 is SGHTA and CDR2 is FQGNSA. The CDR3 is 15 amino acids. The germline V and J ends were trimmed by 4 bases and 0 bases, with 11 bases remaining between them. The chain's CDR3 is CASSSGTPSTDTQYF. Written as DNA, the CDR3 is TGTGCCAGCAGCTCCGGGACTCCGAGCACAGATACGCAGTATTTT. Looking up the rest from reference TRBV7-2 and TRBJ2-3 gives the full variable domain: GAGVSQSPSNKVTEKGKDVELRCDPISGHTALYWYRQSLGQGLEFLIYFQGNSAPDKSGLPSDRFSAERTGGSVSTLTIQRTQQEDSAVYLCASSSGTPSTDTQYFGPGTRLTVL.

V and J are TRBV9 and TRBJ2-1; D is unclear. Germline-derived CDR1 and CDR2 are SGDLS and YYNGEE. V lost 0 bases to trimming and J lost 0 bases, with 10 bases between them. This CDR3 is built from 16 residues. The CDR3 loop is CASSVAEHLSYNEQFF. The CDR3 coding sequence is TGTGCCAGCAGCGTAGCGGAGCACCTCTCCTACAATGAGCAGTTCTTC. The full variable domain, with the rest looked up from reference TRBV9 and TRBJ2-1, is DSGVTQTPKHLITATGQRVTLRCSPRSGDLSVYWYQQSLDQGLQFLIQYYNGEERAKGNILERFSAQQFPDLHSELNLSSLELGDSALYFCASSVAEHLSYNEQFFGPGTRLTVL.

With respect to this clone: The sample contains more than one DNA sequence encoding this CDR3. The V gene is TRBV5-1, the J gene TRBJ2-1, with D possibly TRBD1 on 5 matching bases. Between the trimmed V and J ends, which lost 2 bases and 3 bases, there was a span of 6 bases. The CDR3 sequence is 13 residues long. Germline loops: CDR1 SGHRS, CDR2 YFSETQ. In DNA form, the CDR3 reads TGCGCCAGCAGCTTTGACAGCTACAATGAGCAGTTCTTC. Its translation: CASSFDSYNEQFF.

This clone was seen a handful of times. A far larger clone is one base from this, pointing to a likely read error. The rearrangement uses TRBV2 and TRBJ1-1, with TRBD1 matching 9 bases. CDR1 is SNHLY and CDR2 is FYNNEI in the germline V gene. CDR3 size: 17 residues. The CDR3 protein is CASSGWDRVTVNTEASF. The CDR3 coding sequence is TGTGCCAGCAGTGGTTGGGACAGGGTTACGGTGAACACTGAAGCTTCCTTT.

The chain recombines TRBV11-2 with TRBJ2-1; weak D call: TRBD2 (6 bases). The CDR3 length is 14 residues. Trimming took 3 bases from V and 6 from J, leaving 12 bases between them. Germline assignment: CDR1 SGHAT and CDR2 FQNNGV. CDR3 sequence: CASSFSGTSNEQFF. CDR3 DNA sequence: TGTGCCAGCAGCTTCTCCGGGACTTCCAATGAGCAGTTCTTC.

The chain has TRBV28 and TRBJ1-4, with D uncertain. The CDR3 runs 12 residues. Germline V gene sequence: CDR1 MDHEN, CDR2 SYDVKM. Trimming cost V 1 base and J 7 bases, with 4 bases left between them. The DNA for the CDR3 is TGTGCCAGCAGTTTATATAGTGAAAAACTGTTTTTT. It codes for CASSLYSEKLFF. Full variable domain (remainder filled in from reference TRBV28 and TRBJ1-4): DVKVTQSSRYLVKRTGEKVFLECVQDMDHENMFWYRQDPGLGLRLIYFSYDVKMKEKGDIPEGYSVSREKKERFSLILESASTNQTSMYLCASSLYSEKLFFGSGTQLSVL.

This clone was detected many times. CDR3 protein: CASSTDDEKLFF. In DNA form, the CDR3 reads TGTGCCAGCAGTACAGATGATGAAAAACTGTTTTTT. The chain couples TRBV2 to TRBJ1-4; D is undetermined. This CDR3 is built from 12 residues. Germline V lookup: CDR1 SNHLY, CDR2 FYNNEI. V lost 5 bases and J 6 bases, leaving 7 bases between the germline ends.

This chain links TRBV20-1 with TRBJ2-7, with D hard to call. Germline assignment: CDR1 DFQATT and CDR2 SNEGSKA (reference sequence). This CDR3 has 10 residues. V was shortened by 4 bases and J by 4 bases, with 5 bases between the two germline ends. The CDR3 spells CSANKYEQYF. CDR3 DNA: TGCAGTGCTAACAAGTACGAGCAGTACTTC.

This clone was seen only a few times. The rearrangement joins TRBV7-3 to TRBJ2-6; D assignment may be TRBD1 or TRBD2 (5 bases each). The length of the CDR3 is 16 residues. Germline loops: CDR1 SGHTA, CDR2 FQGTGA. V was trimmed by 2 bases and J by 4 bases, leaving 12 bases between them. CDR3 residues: CASSLVPGSGANVLTF. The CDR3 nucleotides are TGTGCCAGCAGCTTAGTACCAGGGAGCGGGGCCAACGTCCTGACTTTC. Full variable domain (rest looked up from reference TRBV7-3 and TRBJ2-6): GAGVSQTPSNKVTEKGKYVELRCDPISGHTALYWYRQSLGQGPEFLIYFQGTGAADDSGLPNDRFFAVRPEGSVSTLKIQRTERGDSAVYLCASSLVPGSGANVLTFGAGSRLTVL.

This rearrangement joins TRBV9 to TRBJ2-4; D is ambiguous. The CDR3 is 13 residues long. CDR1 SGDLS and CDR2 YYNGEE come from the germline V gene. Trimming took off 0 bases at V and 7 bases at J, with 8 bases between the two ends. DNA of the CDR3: TGTGCCAGCAGCGTAGACGGGTCGAACATTCAGTACTTC. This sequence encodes CASSVDGSNIQYF.

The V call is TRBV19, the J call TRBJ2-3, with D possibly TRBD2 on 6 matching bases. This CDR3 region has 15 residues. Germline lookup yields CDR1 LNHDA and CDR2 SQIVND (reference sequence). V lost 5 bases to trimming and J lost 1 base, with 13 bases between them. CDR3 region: CASSPRGLRTDTQYF. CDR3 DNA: TGTGCCAGTAGTCCAAGGGGACTGCGCACAGATACGCAGTATTTT.

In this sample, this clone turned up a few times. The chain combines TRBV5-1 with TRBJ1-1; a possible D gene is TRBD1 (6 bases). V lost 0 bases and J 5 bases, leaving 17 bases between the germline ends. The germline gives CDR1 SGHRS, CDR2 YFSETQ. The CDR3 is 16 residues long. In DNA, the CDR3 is TGCGCCAGCAGCTTGGGCGGGGGCGCTCGGGGAACTGAAGCTTTCTTT. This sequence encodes CASSLGGGARGTEAFF.

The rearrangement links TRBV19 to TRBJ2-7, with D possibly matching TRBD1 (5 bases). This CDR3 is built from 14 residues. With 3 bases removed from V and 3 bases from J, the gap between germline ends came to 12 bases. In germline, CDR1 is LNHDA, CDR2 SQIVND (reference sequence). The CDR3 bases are TGTGCCAGTAGTATTGGCAGGGCAAGCTACGAGCAGTACTTC. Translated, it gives CASSIGRASYEQYF.

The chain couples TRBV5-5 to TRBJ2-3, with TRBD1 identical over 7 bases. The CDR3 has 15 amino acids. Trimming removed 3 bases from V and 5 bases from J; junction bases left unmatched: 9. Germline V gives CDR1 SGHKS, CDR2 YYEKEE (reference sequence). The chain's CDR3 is CASSYTGELGDTQYF. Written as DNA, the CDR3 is TGTGCCAGCAGCTATACAGGGGAGTTAGGAGATACGCAGTATTTT.

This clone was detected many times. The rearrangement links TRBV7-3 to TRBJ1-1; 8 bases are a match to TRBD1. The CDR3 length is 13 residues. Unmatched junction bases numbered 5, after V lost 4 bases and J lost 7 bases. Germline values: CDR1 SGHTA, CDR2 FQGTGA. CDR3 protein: CASSSDRAGEAFF. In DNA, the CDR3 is TGTGCCAGCAGCTCGGACAGGGCCGGTGAAGCTTTCTTT.

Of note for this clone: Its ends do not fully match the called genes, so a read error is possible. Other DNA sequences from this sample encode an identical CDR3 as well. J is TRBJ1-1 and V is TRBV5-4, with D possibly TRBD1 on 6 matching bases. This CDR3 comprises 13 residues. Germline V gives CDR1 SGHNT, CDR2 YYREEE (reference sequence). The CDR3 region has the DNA TGTGCCAGCAGTTTGGACAGAAACACTGAAGCTTTCTTT. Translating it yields CASSLDRNTEAFF.

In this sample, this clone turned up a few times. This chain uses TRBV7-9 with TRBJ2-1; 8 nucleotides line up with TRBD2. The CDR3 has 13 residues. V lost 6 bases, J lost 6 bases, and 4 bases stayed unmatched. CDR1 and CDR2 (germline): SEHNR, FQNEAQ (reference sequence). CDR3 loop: CASRYAGGNEQFF. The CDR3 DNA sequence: TGTGCCAGCAGATACGCGGGGGGCAATGAGCAGTTCTTC.

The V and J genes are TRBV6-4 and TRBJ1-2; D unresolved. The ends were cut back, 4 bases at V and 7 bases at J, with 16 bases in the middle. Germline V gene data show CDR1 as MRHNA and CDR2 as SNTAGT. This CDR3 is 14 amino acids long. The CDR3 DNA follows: TGTGCCAGCAGTGTCTCTGCCCCCTCCTTTGGCTACACCTTC. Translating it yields CASSVSAPSFGYTF.

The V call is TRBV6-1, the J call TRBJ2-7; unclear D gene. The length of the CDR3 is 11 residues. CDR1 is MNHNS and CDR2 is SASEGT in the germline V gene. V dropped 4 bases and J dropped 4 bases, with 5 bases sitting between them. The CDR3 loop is CASSVKYEQYF. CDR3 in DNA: TGTGCCAGCAGTGTGAAATACGAGCAGTACTTC.

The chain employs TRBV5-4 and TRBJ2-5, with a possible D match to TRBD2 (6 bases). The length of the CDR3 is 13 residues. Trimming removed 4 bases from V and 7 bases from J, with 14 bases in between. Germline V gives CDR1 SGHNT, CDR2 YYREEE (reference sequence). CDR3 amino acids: CASSGGRQRTQYF. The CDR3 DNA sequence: TGTGCCAGCAGCGGGGGGAGGCAAAGGACCCAGTACTTC.

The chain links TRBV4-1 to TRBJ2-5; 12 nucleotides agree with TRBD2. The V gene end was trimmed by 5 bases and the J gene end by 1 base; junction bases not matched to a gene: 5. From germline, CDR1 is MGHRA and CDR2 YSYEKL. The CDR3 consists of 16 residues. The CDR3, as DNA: TGCGCCAGCAGCGCCGGACTAGCGGGATCCCAAGAGACCCAGTACTTC. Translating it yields CASSAGLAGSQETQYF.

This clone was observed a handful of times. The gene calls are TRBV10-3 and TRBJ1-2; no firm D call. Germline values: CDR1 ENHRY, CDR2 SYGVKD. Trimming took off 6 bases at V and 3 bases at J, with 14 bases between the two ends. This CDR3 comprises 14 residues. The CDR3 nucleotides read TGTGCCATCAGCCCCGACGCCCGTGACTATGGCTACACCTTC. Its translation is CAISPDARDYGYTF.

CDR3 amino acids: CASSPTGTSDLEETQYF. The CDR3 DNA follows: TGCGCCAGCAGCCCCACCGGGACTAGCGACCTGGAGGAGACCCAGTACTTC. V and J are TRBV5-1 and TRBJ2-5; TRBD2 matches 10 bases. The germline V gene has CDR1 SGHRS and CDR2 YFSETQ. The J segment lost 5 bases and the V segment lost 4 bases, leaving 14 bases of the junction unmatched. This CDR3 spans 17 amino acids.

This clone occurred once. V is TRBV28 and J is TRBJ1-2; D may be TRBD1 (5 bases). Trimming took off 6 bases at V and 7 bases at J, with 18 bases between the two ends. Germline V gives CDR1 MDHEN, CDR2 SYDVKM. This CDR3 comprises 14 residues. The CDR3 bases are TGTGCCAGCAGCCCCCCTGGGACCATCAGTGGCTACACCTTC. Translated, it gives CASSPPGTISGYTF.

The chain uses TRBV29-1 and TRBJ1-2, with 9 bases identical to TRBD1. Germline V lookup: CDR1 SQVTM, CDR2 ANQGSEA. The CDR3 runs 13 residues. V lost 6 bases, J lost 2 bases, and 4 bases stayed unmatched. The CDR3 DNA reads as TGCAGCGTGAATGGACAGGGGAACTATGGCTACACCTTC. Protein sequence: CSVNGQGNYGYTF.